These 3 T cell receptor beta chains originate from one sample sequenced in a study of early stage breast cancer tumors. Data came from immunoSEQ multiplex PCR; TCRdb stores just in-frame clones and leaves some out. This table has roughly 58,000 clones, about 93% appearing once. Sequenced input: blood. These receptors all come from a person aged 65-85 years with breast cancer.

This chain connects TRBV4-3 to TRBJ1-2; D possibly corresponds to TRBD1 (5 bases). Germline lookup yields CDR1 LGHNA and CDR2 YSLEER. This CDR3 is built from 14 residues. The ends were cut back, 4 bases at V and 6 bases at J, with 15 bases in the middle. The CDR3, as DNA: TGCGCCAGCAGCCCCTTTAGCGGGACGCATGGCTACACCTTC. This sequence encodes CASSPFSGTHGYTF.

The chain employs TRBV7-2 and TRBJ2-1; maybe TRBD2 (6 bases). CDR1 is SGHTA, CDR2 FQGNSA, per germline. V was pared by 10 bases and J by 1 base, with 14 bases between. This CDR3 comprises 14 residues. CDR3 sequence: CATGSGTSYNEQFF. The CDR3 bases are TGTGCCACCGGGAGCGGAACTTCCTACAATGAGCAGTTCTTC.

The chain links TRBV19 to TRBJ1-2; TRBD1 aligns across 8 bases. This CDR3 contains 14 residues. Germline V lookup: CDR1 LNHDA, CDR2 SQIVND (reference sequence). The V gene end was trimmed by 3 bases and the J gene end by 3 bases; junction bases not matched to a gene: 3. As DNA, the CDR3 is TGTGCCAGTAGTATTCAGGGGGCAGACTATGGCTACACCTTC. This translates into CASSIQGADYGYTF.